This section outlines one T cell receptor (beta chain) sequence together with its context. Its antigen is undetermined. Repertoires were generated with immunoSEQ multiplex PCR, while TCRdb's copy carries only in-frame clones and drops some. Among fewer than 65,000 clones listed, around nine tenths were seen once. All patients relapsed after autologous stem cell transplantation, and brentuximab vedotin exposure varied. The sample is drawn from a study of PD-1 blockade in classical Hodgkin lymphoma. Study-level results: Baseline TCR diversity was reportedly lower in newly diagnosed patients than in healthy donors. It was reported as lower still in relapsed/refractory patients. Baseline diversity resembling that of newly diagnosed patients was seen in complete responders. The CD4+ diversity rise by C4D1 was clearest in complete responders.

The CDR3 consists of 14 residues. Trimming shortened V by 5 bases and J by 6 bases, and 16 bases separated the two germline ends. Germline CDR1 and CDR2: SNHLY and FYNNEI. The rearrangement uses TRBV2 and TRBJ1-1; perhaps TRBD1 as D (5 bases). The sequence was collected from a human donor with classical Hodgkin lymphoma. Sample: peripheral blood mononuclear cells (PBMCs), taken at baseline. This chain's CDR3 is CASSFLGQSAEAFF. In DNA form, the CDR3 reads TGTGCCAGCAGTTTTTTGGGGCAGAGCGCTGAAGCTTTCTTT.